The clone carrying this T cell receptor (beta chain) was seen ten or more times. As yet, its antigen is unknown. The library was made from cDNA and included unique molecular identifiers. Using its own MiXCR run on the PCR reads, TCRdb lists one record per CDR3 protein. The table lists approximately 730,000 distinct CDR3 sequences, roughly 50% of them singletons. The germline V gene encodes CDR1 SGHTA and CDR2 FQGNSA. This CDR3 has 13 amino acids. The V end was cut by 5 bases, the J end by 11 bases, with 18 bases between. This specimen belongs to a study of post-analysis software for immune sequencing data. Study-wide findings and caveats: Roughly 5 TRBV segments (TRBV5-6, TRBV5-1 and TRBV20-1 among them) occurred more frequently in patients than in controls.

The chain uses TRBV7-2 and TRBJ2-5; D unclear. Sequencing input: blood. The origin of this receptor is a girl aged 5 to 17 with multiple sclerosis. The CDR3 reads CASSPLGSGEQYF. Here the CDR3 DNA reads TGTGCCAGCAGCCCCCTGGGGTCGGGTGAGCAGTACTTC. Complete variable domain (other parts from reference TRBV7-2 and TRBJ2-5): GAGVSQSPSNKVTEKGKDVELRCDPISGHTALYWYRQSLGQGLEFLIYFQGNSAPDKSGLPSDRFSAERTGGSVSTLTIQRTQQEDSAVYLCASSPLGSGEQYFGPGTRLLVL.